Listed below are T cell receptor beta chains from one sample, sequenced in a study of blood T cell repertoires in COVID-19. Using immunoSEQ multiplex PCR, the repertoire was profiled, and TCRdb retains in-frame clones only, with some absent. The sample contains about 51,000 clones, approximately 90% of which appear only once. Input material: peripheral blood. Receptors were obtained from a man in his fifties or sixties with acute or convalescent COVID-19. CDR3s include the opening cysteine and the closing phenylalanine or tryptophan. Fields, in order: CDR3 protein, CDR3 DNA, clone size, J gene, V gene, D gene. The D gene is left open where the match is weak. Clone sizes are given selectively: once, few, many, or a class where the clone is expanded.

CDR3aa: CASSLAGGPRENIQYF; CDR3nt: TGTGCCAGCAGCTTAGCGGGGGGGCCTCGGGAAAACATTCAGTACTTC; abundance: -; j_gene: TRBJ2-4; v_gene: TRBV7-9; d_gene: -
CDR3aa: CASSPLGLASSEQFF; CDR3nt: TGTGCCAGTAGTCCATTGGGACTAGCCAGCAGTGAGCAGTTCTTC; abundance: -; j_gene: TRBJ2-1; v_gene: TRBV19; d_gene: TRBD2
CDR3aa: CAISEGGLNSNQPQHF; CDR3nt: TGTGCCATCAGTGAGGGGGGACTCAATAGCAATCAGCCCCAGCATTTT; abundance: -; j_gene: TRBJ1-5; v_gene: TRBV10-3; d_gene: -
CDR3aa: CASSLAGTSGNEQFF; CDR3nt: TGTGCCAGCAGCTTAGCCGGGACTAGTGGCAATGAGCAGTTCTTC; abundance: -; j_gene: TRBJ2-1; v_gene: TRBV7-2; d_gene: TRBD2
CDR3aa: CASSLGSSFSEQYF; CDR3nt: TGTGCCAGCAGTTTAGGTAGCAGTTTTAGCGAGCAGTACTTC; abundance: -; j_gene: TRBJ2-7; v_gene: TRBV27; d_gene: -
CDR3aa: CASHRGRLGPRNQPQHF; CDR3nt: TGTGCCAGCCACAGGGGGCGCTTAGGACCGCGCAATCAGCCCCAGCATTTT; abundance: -; j_gene: TRBJ1-5; v_gene: TRBV21-1; d_gene: -
CDR3aa: CASSERGAMNTEAFF; CDR3nt: TGCGCCAGCAGTGAACGGGGGGCCATGAACACTGAAGCTTTCTTT; abundance: -; j_gene: TRBJ1-1; v_gene: TRBV10-2; d_gene: -
CDR3aa: CASSLRRGGNTIYF; CDR3nt: TGTGCCAGCAGTTTGAGAAGGGGTGGAAACACCATATATTTT; abundance: -; j_gene: TRBJ1-3; v_gene: TRBV27; d_gene: -
CDR3aa: CASSYSDTMNTEAFF; CDR3nt: TGTGCCAGCAGTTACTCGGACACCATGAACACTGAAGCTTTCTTT; abundance: -; j_gene: TRBJ1-1; v_gene: TRBV6-5; d_gene: -
CDR3aa: CASRAGTSPPEQYF; CDR3nt: TGTGCCAGCAGGGCCGGGACTAGTCCTCCCGAGCAGTACTTC; abundance: -; j_gene: TRBJ2-7; v_gene: TRBV2; d_gene: TRBD2
CDR3aa: CASSDVVGGRHEQFF; CDR3nt: TGTGCCAGCAGTGACGTTGTGGGGGGTAGGCATGAGCAGTTCTTC; abundance: -; j_gene: TRBJ2-1; v_gene: TRBV6-4; d_gene: -
CDR3aa: CASRLSSYNSPLHF; CDR3nt: TGTGCCAGCCGACTGAGCTCCTATAATTCACCCCTCCACTTT; abundance: -; j_gene: TRBJ1-6; v_gene: TRBV19; d_gene: -
CDR3aa: CASSQVNPVTDTQYF; CDR3nt: TGCGCCAGCAGCCAAGTAAATCCTGTGACAGATACGCAGTATTTT; abundance: -; j_gene: TRBJ2-3; v_gene: TRBV4-1; d_gene: -
CDR3aa: CASSEGGGASHEQFF; CDR3nt: TGTGCCAGCAGTGAGGGCGGGGGGGCATCTCATGAGCAGTTCTTC; abundance: -; j_gene: TRBJ2-1; v_gene: TRBV6-4; d_gene: TRBD2
CDR3aa: CASSQDYPGAKNIQYF; CDR3nt: TGCGCCAGCAGCCAAGATTATCCGGGGGCCAAAAACATTCAGTACTTC; abundance: -; j_gene: TRBJ2-4; v_gene: TRBV4-1; d_gene: -
CDR3aa: CASRQGADEQFF; CDR3nt: TGTGCCAGCAGGCAAGGGGCGGATGAGCAGTTCTTC; abundance: -; j_gene: TRBJ2-1; v_gene: TRBV11-2; d_gene: -
CDR3aa: CAISNRQGGINSNQPQHF; CDR3nt: TGTGCCATCAGTAACCGACAGGGGGGGATAAATAGCAATCAGCCCCAGCATTTT; abundance: -; j_gene: TRBJ1-5; v_gene: TRBV10-3; d_gene: TRBD1
CDR3aa: CASSISGSNYGYTF; CDR3nt: TGTGCCAGTAGTATCTCGGGGTCCAACTATGGCTACACCTTC; abundance: -; j_gene: TRBJ1-2; v_gene: TRBV19; d_gene: -
CDR3aa: CASSPLAGGNTDTQYF; CDR3nt: TGTGCCAGCAGCCCCTTAGCGGGGGGGAACACAGATACGCAGTATTTT; abundance: -; j_gene: TRBJ2-3; v_gene: TRBV7-8; d_gene: TRBD2
CDR3aa: CASSLRTSGGARETQYF; CDR3nt: TGTGCCAGCTCACTGCGGACTAGCGGGGGGGCTCGGGAGACCCAGTACTTC; abundance: -; j_gene: TRBJ2-5; v_gene: TRBV18; d_gene: TRBD2
CDR3aa: CASSFGGQGKDEQYF; CDR3nt: TGTGCCAGCAGTTTCGGAGGACAGGGCAAAGACGAGCAGTACTTC; abundance: -; j_gene: TRBJ2-7; v_gene: TRBV28; d_gene: TRBD1
CDR3aa: CASRHTATNEKLFF; CDR3nt: TGTGCCAGTAGACACACAGCAACTAATGAAAAACTGTTTTTT; abundance: -; j_gene: TRBJ1-4; v_gene: TRBV19; d_gene: -
CDR3aa: CASSFIPNQRGSSTDTQYF; CDR3nt: TGTGCCAGCAGCTTCATCCCGAATCAGCGGGGTTCTAGCACAGATACGCAGTATTTT; abundance: -; j_gene: TRBJ2-3; v_gene: TRBV21-1; d_gene: -
CDR3aa: CASSYTTAQETQYF; CDR3nt: TGCGCCAGCAGCTACACGACAGCACAAGAGACCCAGTACTTC; abundance: -; j_gene: TRBJ2-5; v_gene: TRBV5-1; d_gene: -
CDR3aa: CASSLGWQGSQPQHF; CDR3nt: TGTGCCAGCAGCTTGGGGTGGCAGGGGAGCCAGCCCCAGCATTTT; abundance: -; j_gene: TRBJ1-5; v_gene: TRBV5-6; d_gene: -
CDR3aa: CASSPLSDSSYGYTF; CDR3nt: TGTGCCAGCAGCCCTCTTTCGGACAGCTCCTATGGCTACACCTTC; abundance: -; j_gene: TRBJ1-2; v_gene: TRBV11-3; d_gene: -
CDR3aa: CASTRDRGSTNEKLFF; CDR3nt: TGTGCCAGTACCCGGGACAGGGGATCAACTAATGAAAAACTGTTTTTT; abundance: -; j_gene: TRBJ1-4; v_gene: TRBV2; d_gene: TRBD1
CDR3aa: CASSYSDRGQPQHF; CDR3nt: TGTGCCAGCAGTTACTCGGACCGGGGTCAGCCCCAGCATTTT; abundance: -; j_gene: TRBJ1-5; v_gene: TRBV6-6; d_gene: -
CDR3aa: CASSLLAGGQYNEQFF; CDR3nt: TGTGCCAGCAGCCTCTTAGCGGGGGGGCAATACAATGAGCAGTTCTTC; abundance: few; j_gene: TRBJ2-1; v_gene: TRBV7-2; d_gene: TRBD2
CDR3aa: CASSEYGQGPPYEQYF; CDR3nt: TGTGCCAGCAGTGAATATGGGCAGGGGCCACCCTACGAGCAGTACTTC; abundance: once; j_gene: TRBJ2-7; v_gene: TRBV6-1; d_gene: -
CDR3aa: CASSEDREYGYTF; CDR3nt: TGTGCCAGCAGCGAGGACAGGGAGTACGGCTACACCTTC; abundance: -; j_gene: TRBJ1-2; v_gene: TRBV2; d_gene: TRBD1
CDR3aa: CASSSNRGDTNYGYTF; CDR3nt: TGTGCCAGCAGTTCCAATCGGGGGGACACTAACTATGGCTACACCTTC; abundance: -; j_gene: TRBJ1-2; v_gene: TRBV6-5; d_gene: -
CDR3aa: CATAVHSNQPQHF; CDR3nt: TGTGCCACAGCGGTTCATAGCAATCAGCCCCAGCATTTT; abundance: -; j_gene: TRBJ1-5; v_gene: TRBV6-5; d_gene: -
CDR3aa: CASSEGALTGELFF; CDR3nt: TGTGCCAGCAGTGAGGGGGCGCTTACCGGGGAGCTGTTTTTT; abundance: -; j_gene: TRBJ2-2; v_gene: TRBV6-4; d_gene: -
CDR3aa: CASSGPNRGLNTGELFF; CDR3nt: TGCGCCAGCAGCGGACCGAACAGGGGACTGAACACCGGGGAGCTGTTTTTT; abundance: -; j_gene: TRBJ2-2; v_gene: TRBV5-1; d_gene: -
CDR3aa: CASGGAGELFF; CDR3nt: TGCGCCAGCGGGGGGGCCGGGGAGCTGTTTTTT; abundance: once; j_gene: TRBJ2-2; v_gene: TRBV10-2; d_gene: TRBD2
CDR3aa: CASSPWTGGQPQHF; CDR3nt: TGTGCCAGCAGCCCCTGGACAGGGGGCCAGCCCCAGCATTTT; abundance: -; j_gene: TRBJ1-5; v_gene: TRBV3-1/TRBV3-2; d_gene: TRBD1
CDR3aa: CATSDPGQGPDYGYTF; CDR3nt: TGTGCCACCAGTGACCCCGGGCAGGGGCCGGACTATGGCTACACCTTC; abundance: -; j_gene: TRBJ1-2; v_gene: TRBV24-1; d_gene: -
CDR3aa: CATSDPRQGPSNQPQHF; CDR3nt: TGTGCCACCAGTGATCCTAGACAGGGCCCCAGCAATCAGCCCCAGCATTTT; abundance: once; j_gene: TRBJ1-5; v_gene: TRBV24-1; d_gene: TRBD1
CDR3aa: CASSPTQAGDTGELFF; CDR3nt: TGTGCCAGCTCACCAACCCAAGCGGGGGACACCGGGGAGCTGTTTTTT; abundance: -; j_gene: TRBJ2-2; v_gene: TRBV19; d_gene: TRBD2
CDR3aa: CASSVLRESGQPQHF; CDR3nt: TGTGCCAGCAGTGTTTTGCGGGAGTCGGGTCAGCCCCAGCATTTT; abundance: -; j_gene: TRBJ1-5; v_gene: TRBV2; d_gene: -
CDR3aa: CASSVSSGRGGEQFF; CDR3nt: TGTGCCAGCAGCGTTTCTAGCGGGCGTGGGGGTGAGCAGTTCTTC; abundance: -; j_gene: TRBJ2-1; v_gene: TRBV9; d_gene: TRBD2
CDR3aa: CASSDDGSPGGLLSGELFF; CDR3nt: TGTGCCAGCAGTGATGATGGTTCTCCAGGGGGCTTACTTTCCGGGGAGCTGTTTTTT; abundance: -; j_gene: TRBJ2-2; v_gene: TRBV2; d_gene: TRBD1
CDR3aa: CASRRSGGMNEKLFF; CDR3nt: TGTGCCAGCAGGAGATCAGGGGGAATGAATGAAAAACTGTTTTTT; abundance: -; j_gene: TRBJ1-4; v_gene: TRBV6-5; d_gene: TRBD1
CDR3aa: CASSPPGQQGSYTF; CDR3nt: TGTGCCAGCTCACCACCAGGCCAACAGGGGAGCTACACCTTC; abundance: -; j_gene: TRBJ1-2; v_gene: TRBV18; d_gene: TRBD1
CDR3aa: CASGLGQQRGGYTF; CDR3nt: TGTGCCAGCGGCCTGGGACAGCAGAGAGGTGGCTACACCTTC; abundance: -; j_gene: TRBJ1-2; v_gene: TRBV6-5; d_gene: TRBD1
CDR3aa: CAWSAHGYEKLFF; CDR3nt: TGTGCCTGGAGTGCACACGGGTACGAAAAACTGTTTTTT; abundance: -; j_gene: TRBJ1-4; v_gene: TRBV30; d_gene: -
CDR3aa: CASSSDSNYGYTF; CDR3nt: TGTGCCAGCAGCTCGGACAGTAACTATGGCTACACCTTC; abundance: -; j_gene: TRBJ1-2; v_gene: TRBV6-2/TRBV6-3; d_gene: -
CDR3aa: CAISDLNTGELFF; CDR3nt: TGTGCCATCAGCGACTTGAACACCGGGGAGCTGTTTTTT; abundance: -; j_gene: TRBJ2-2; v_gene: TRBV10-3; d_gene: -